This T cell receptor (beta chain) was recovered during a study of blood T cell repertoires in COVID-19. Background on the study: Samples came from the United States, Italy and Spain, spanning acute and convalescent COVID-19.

The germline V gene encodes CDR1 LGHNT and CDR2 FRNRAP. The CDR3 loop spans 15 amino acids. V gave up 5 bases and J gave up 3 bases; unmatched junction bases: 7. Assay used: immunoSEQ multiplex PCR; TCRdb lists only in-frame clones, some missing. The sample holds about 54,000 clones, around 87% seen once. The rearrangement uses TRBV12-5 and TRBJ1-1, with TRBD1 matching over 9 bases. The receptor was isolated from a man aged 45-65 years with active COVID-19. The sample comprised peripheral blood. CDR3 region: CASGPGTGSYTEAFF. DNA for the CDR3: TGTGCTAGTGGTCCGGGGACAGGGAGCTACACTGAAGCTTTCTTT.